This T cell receptor beta chain was found in a study of blood T cell repertoires in COVID-19 (TCRdb year 2020). General notes on the study: Samples covering the acute and convalescent phases of COVID-19 were provided by collaborators in the United States, Italy and Spain. A de-identified subject ID, COVID-19 status, age in years and sex were almost always included in the sample metadata. Samples were obtained from the ongoing ImmuneRACE study (first 160 participants) and from over 1,000 subjects provided by 6 global collaborators. The prospective study material was composed of cDNA or gDNA derived from T cells, B-cell-depleted T cells, or PBMCs. Where available, HLA class I and class II types were taken from metadata supplied by the sample provider and were not determined by assay-based typing. A freely available public database, intended as a resource for researchers studying the immune response to SARS-CoV-2, is where the repertoires were released. Deeply sampled blood TCRbeta repertoires from subjects exposed to, actively infected with, or recovered from COVID-19 were included in the dataset.

General study outcomes and caveats: The amount of clinical and demographic metadata varied by source and participant and was provided uncurated.

TCRbeta CDR3 regions were amplified from genomic DNA by means of the immunoSEQ Assay, a bias-controlled multiplex PCR. In the original analysis: Nucleated cell counts per sample were estimated from amplification of reference gene primers within the assay. To quantify the absolute abundance of each unique TCRbeta CDR3 rearrangement, sequence reads were collapsed and filtered. Productive Simpson clonality was computed per sample as the square root of Simpson's diversity index over productive rearrangements. The table comes from immuneACCESS by way of TCRdb, which keeps in-frame sequences with V and J called. Part of the clones is missing from these tables; in studies checked, under half for an unresolved V gene and the rest for unknown reasons. V, J and clone size are those of that table, while D and trimming were read from the DNA. A total of approximately 86,000 clones appear in this sample, 80% to 90% of them only once. The ten largest clones represent about 8.1% of the sample.

Each collaborating institution followed its own protocols to collect whole blood in K2EDTA tubes. For TCRbeta analysis, collaborators shipped samples in one of three forms: frozen whole blood, isolated PBMCs, or DNA extracted from either of those sample types. As for this clone: Its cognate antigen has yet to be identified. No much larger clone is present one base from it, and per-base qualities are unavailable.

The CDR3 numbers 11 residues from cysteine through phenylalanine. Only the CDR3 portion is preserved as DNA: 33 bases, with reading frame beginning at the first base. V loses 10 bases of germline sequence and J loses 7 bases, and the interval between the two ends is 13 bases. The germline V gene (reference sequence) supplies CDR1 LNHDA and CDR2 SQIVND. The sequence derives from a man between 45 and 60 years old with acute or convalescent COVID-19. What was sequenced was peripheral blood. Recombination connected TRBV19 to TRBJ2-5; possibly the D gene is TRBD2, per 5 matching bases. The nucleotide sequence is TGTGCCACCGGTGGACGGGGGACCCAGTACTTC. This sequence encodes CATGGRGTQYF.